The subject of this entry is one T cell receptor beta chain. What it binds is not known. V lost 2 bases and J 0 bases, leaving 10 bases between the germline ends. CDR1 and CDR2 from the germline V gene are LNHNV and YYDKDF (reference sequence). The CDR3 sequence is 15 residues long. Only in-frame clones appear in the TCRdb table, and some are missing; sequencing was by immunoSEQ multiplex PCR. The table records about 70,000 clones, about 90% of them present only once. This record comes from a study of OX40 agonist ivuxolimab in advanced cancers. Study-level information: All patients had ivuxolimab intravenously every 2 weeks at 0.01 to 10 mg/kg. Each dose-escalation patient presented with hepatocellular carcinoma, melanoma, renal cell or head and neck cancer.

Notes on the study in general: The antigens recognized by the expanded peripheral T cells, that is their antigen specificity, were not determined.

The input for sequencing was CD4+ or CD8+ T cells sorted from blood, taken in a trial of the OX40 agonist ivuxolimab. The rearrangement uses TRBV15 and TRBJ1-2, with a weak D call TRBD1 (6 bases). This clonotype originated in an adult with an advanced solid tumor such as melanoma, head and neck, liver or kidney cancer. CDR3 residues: CATSRTGTTNYGYTF. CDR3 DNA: TGTGCCACCAGCAGAACCGGGACAACTAACTATGGCTACACCTTC.